These 8 T cell receptor beta chains share one sample of origin, sequenced in a study of T cell responses to AZD1222 COVID-19 vaccine. Measured with immunoSEQ multiplex PCR; TCRdb has only the in-frame clones, and not every one. The data show about 39,000 clones, about 90% seen once. The sample here was peripheral blood, taken 28 days after the second AZD1222 dose. The receptors shown here come from an adult who received the AZD1222 COVID-19 vaccine.

By its share, this clone is medium-sized. V gene TRBV18 combines with J gene TRBJ1-1; D gene unclear. The CDR3 is made up of 16 amino acids. CDR1 is KGHSH, CDR2 LQKENI, per germline. The V and J ends lost 3 bases and 0 bases respectively, with 14 bases between them. CDR3 sequence (DNA): TGTGCCAGCTCACCGCTACCCGGGGAGATGAACACTGAAGCTTTCTTT. It codes for CASSPLPGEMNTEAFF.

This clone has a single count. The chain uses TRBV30 and TRBJ1-5; D is unclear. Germline loops: CDR1 GTSNPN, CDR2 SVGIG (reference sequence). Trimming took 0 bases from V and 6 from J, leaving 9 bases between them. This CDR3 contains 13 residues. The CDR3 spells CAWSVQIGQPQHF. For the CDR3, the DNA is TGTGCCTGGAGTGTACAGATCGGTCAGCCCCAGCATTTT.

The chain uses TRBV7-9 and TRBJ2-2; D remains ambiguous. CDR3 size: 15 residues. Looked up from germline, CDR1 is SEHNR and CDR2 is FQNEAQ (reference sequence). V lost 1 base to trimming and J lost 0 bases, with 6 bases between them. The CDR3 nucleotides read TGTGCCAGCAGCTTAGACAGCCCGAACACCGGGGAGCTGTTTTTT. It is translated as CASSLDSPNTGELFF. The complete variable domain, with remaining parts taken from reference TRBV7-9 and TRBJ2-2, reads DTGVSQNPRHKITKRGQNVTFRCDPISEHNRLYWYRQTLGQGPEFLTYFQNEAQLEKSRLLSDRFSAERPKGSFSTLEIQRTEQGDSAMYLCASSLDSPNTGELFFGEGSRLTVL.

The chain links TRBV15 to TRBJ1-2, with 7 bases aligning to TRBD1. With 6 bases clipped from V and 8 bases from J, the junction kept 12 bases outside the gene matches. Germline V gene data show CDR1 as LNHNV and CDR2 as YYDKDF (reference sequence). The CDR3 is 14 residues long. The CDR3 loop is CATRTSSGGAGYTF. The CDR3 DNA follows: TGTGCCACCAGAACCTCCTCAGGGGGTGCCGGCTACACCTTC.

The V call is TRBV19, the J call TRBJ1-1; TRBD1 is a possible D gene (5 bases). V was trimmed by 6 bases and J by 5 bases, leaving 13 bases between them. The CDR3 has 13 residues. Germline lookup yields CDR1 LNHDA and CDR2 SQIVND (reference sequence). The chain's CDR3 is CASRKQRGTEAFF. In DNA form, the CDR3 reads TGTGCCAGTAGGAAACAAAGGGGTACTGAAGCTTTCTTT.

The chain is built from TRBV11-2 and TRBJ2-7, with D unclear. This CDR3 has 11 residues. The V end lost 5 bases, the J end lost 2 bases, and 4 bases lay between the germline ends. The germline CDR1 and CDR2 sequences are SGHAT and FQNNGV. As DNA, the CDR3 is TGTGCCAGCAGCGTTACCTACGAGCAGTACTTC. It yields the protein CASSVTYEQYF.

This rearrangement joins TRBV6-1 to TRBJ1-4, with 7 bases fitting TRBD1. The CDR3 is made up of 15 amino acids. In germline, CDR1 is MNHNS, CDR2 SASEGT. The V and J ends lost 6 bases and 7 bases, in that order; junction bases with no gene match: 11. CDR3 DNA: TGTGCCAGCAGCTACGCCGGGACAGCCACTGAAAAACTGTTTTTT. Amino acids: CASSYAGTATEKLFF.

The rearrangement uses TRBV11-3 and TRBJ1-1, with unresolved D. CDR1 SGHNT and CDR2 YENEEA come from the germline V gene. The CDR3 extends over 12 amino acids. V was shortened by 0 bases and J by 6 bases, with 5 bases between the two germline ends. The CDR3 coding sequence is TGTGCCAGCAGCTTAGACGGGGCTGAAGCTTTCTTT. This translates into CASSLDGAEAFF.